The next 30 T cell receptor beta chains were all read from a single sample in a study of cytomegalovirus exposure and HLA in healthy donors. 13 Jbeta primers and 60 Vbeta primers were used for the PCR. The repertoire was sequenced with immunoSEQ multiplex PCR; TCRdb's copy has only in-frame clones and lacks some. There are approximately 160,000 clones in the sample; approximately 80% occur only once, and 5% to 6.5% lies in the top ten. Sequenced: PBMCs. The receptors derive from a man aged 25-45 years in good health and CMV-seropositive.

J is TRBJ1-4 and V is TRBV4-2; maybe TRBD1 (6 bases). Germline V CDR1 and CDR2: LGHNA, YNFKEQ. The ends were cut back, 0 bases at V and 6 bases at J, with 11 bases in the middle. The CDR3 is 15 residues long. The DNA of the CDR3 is TGTGCCAGCAGCCAAGAAACAGGGAAACATGAAAAACTGTTTTTT. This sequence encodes CASSQETGKHEKLFF.

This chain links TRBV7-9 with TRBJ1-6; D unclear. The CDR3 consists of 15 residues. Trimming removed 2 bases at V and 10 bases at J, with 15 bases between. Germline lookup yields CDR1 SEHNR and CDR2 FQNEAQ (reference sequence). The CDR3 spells CASSLSDTRRSPLHF. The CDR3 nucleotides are TGTGCCAGCAGCTTATCCGACACGAGACGCTCACCCCTCCACTTT.

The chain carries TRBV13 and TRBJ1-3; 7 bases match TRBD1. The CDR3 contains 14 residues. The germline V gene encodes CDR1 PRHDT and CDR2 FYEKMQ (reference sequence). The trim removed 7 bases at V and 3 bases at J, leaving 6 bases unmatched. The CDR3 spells CASNRQGGGNTIYF. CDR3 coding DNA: TGTGCCAGCAATCGACAGGGTGGTGGAAACACCATATATTTT.

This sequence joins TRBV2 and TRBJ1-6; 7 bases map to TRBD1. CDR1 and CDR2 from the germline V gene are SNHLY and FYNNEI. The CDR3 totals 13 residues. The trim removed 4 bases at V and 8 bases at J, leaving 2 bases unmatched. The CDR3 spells CASSGQGDSPLHF. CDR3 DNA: TGTGCCAGCAGTGGACAGGGAGATTCACCCCTCCACTTT.

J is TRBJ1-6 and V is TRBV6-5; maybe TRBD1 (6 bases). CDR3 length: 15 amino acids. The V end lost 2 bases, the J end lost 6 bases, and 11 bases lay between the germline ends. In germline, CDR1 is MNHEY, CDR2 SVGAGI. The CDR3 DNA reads TGTGCCAGCAGTTACGACAGGAGTAGTAATTCACCCCTCCACTTT. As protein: CASSYDRSSNSPLHF.

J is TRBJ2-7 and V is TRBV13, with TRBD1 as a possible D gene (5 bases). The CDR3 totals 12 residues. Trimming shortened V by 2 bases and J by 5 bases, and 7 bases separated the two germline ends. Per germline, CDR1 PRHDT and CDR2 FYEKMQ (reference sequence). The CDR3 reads CASSLRGHEQYF. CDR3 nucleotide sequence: TGTGCCAGCAGCTTAAGGGGCCACGAGCAGTACTTC.

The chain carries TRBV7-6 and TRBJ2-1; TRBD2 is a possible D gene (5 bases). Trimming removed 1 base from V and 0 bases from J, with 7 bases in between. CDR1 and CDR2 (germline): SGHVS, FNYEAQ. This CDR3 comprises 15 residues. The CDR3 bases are TGTGCCAGCAGCTTAGGTAGCGCCTCCTACAATGAGCAGTTCTTC. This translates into CASSLGSASYNEQFF.

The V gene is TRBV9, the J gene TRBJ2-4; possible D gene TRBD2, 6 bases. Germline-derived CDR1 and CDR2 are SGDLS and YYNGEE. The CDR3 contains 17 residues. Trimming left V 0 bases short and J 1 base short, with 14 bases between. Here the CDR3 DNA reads TGTGCCAGCAGCGTAGGCGGCGGGGCGGGGGCCAAAAACATTCAGTACTTC. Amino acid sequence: CASSVGGGAGAKNIQYF.

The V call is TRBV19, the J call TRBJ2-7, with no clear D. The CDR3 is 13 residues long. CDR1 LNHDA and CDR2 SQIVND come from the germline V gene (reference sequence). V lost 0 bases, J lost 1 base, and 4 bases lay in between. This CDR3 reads CASSIETSYEQYF. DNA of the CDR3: TGTGCCAGTAGTATAGAGACATCCTACGAGCAGTACTTC.

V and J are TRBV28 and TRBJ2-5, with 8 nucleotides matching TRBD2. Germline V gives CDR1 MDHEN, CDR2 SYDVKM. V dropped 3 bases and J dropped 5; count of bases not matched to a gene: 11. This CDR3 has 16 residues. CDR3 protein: CASSLGFGSGMETQYF. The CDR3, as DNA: TGTGCCAGCAGTTTGGGTTTCGGTAGCGGGATGGAGACCCAGTACTTC.

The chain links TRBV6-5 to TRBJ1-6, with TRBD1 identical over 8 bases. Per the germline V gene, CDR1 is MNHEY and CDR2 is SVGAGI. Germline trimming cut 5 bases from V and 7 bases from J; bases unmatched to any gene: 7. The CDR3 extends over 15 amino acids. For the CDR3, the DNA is TGTGCCAGCAGTGGGGACAGGTCCCCGAATTCACCCCTCCACTTT. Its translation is CASSGDRSPNSPLHF.

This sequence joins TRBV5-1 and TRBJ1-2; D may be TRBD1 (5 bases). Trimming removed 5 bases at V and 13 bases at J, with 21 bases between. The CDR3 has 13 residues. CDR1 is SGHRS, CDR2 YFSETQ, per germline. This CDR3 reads CASSPPGQPSGTF. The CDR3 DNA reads TGCGCCAGCAGTCCCCCAGGGCAGCCATCGGGCACCTTC.

The CDR3: CASRGGEQSAAFF. In nucleotides, the CDR3 is TGTGCCAGCAGGGGGGGGGAACAGTCGGCGGCTTTCTTT. The chain recombines TRBV27 with TRBJ1-1; TRBD1 is a possible D gene (5 bases). CDR3 length equals 13 residues. Germline lookup yields CDR1 MNHEY and CDR2 SMNVEV (reference sequence). V lost 6 bases and J 11 bases, leaving 19 bases between the germline ends.

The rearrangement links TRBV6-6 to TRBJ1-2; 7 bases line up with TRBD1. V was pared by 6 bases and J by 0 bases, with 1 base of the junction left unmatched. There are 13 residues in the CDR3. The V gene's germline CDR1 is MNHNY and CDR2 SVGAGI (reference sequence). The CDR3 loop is CASRGTANYGYTF. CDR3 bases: TGTGCCAGCAGGGGGACAGCTAACTATGGCTACACCTTC.

The CDR3 region is CAWSGLGNEQFF. The CDR3 DNA reads as TGTGCCTGGAGTGGGCTTGGCAATGAGCAGTTCTTC. This chain connects TRBV30 to TRBJ2-1; no firm D call. Trimming removed 1 base at V and 6 bases at J, with 7 bases between. Germline CDR1 and CDR2: GTSNPN and SVGIG (reference sequence). There are 12 residues in the CDR3.

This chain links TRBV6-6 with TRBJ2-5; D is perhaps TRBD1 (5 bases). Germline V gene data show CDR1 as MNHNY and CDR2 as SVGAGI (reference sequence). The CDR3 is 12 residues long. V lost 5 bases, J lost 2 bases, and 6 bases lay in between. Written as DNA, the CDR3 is TGTGCCAGCAGTCGACAGCAAGAGACCCAGTACTTC. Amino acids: CASSRQQETQYF.

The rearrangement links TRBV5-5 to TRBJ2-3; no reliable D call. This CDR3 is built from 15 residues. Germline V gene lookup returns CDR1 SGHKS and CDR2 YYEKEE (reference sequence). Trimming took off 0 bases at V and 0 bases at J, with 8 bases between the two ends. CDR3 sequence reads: CASSLAPTSTDTQYF. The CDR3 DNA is TGTGCCAGCAGCTTGGCACCGACTAGCACAGATACGCAGTATTTT.

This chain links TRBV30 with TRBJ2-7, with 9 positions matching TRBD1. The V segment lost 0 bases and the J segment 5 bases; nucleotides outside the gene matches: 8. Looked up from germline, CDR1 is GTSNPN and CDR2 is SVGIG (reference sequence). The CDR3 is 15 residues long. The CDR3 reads CAWSVPRDRANEQYF. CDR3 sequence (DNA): TGTGCCTGGAGTGTACCCCGGGACAGGGCCAACGAGCAGTACTTC.

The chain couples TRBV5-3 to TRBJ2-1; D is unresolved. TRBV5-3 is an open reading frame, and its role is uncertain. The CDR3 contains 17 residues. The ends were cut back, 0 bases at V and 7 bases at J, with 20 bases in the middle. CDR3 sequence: CARSLAAPRPGINEQFF. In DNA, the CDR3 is TGTGCCAGAAGCTTGGCGGCGCCCAGGCCCGGTATTAATGAGCAGTTCTTC.

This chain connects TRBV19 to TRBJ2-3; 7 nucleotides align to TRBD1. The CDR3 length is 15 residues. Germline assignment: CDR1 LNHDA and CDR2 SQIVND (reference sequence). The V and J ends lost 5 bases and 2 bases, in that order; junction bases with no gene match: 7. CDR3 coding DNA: TGTGCCAGTAGTCCCAGGGACAGAGCCACAGATACGCAGTATTTT. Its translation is CASSPRDRATDTQYF.

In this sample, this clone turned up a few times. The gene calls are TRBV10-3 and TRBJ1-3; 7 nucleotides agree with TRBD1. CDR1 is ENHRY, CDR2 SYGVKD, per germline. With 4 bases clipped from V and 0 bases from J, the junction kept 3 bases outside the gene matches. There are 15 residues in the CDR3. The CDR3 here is CAISVAGGSGNTIYF. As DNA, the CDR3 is TGTGCCATCAGTGTAGCAGGGGGCTCTGGAAACACCATATATTTT.

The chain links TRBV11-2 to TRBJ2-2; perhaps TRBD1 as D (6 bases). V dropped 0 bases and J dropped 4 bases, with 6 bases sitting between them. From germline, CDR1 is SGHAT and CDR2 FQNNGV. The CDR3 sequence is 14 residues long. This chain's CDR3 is CASSLDRGTGELFF. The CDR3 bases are TGTGCCAGCAGCTTAGACAGGGGCACCGGGGAGCTGTTTTTT.

The CDR3 DNA sequence: TGTGCCTGGGCCCCCACGGGGGGCCGTTATGGGGAGCTGTTTTTT. Protein product: CAWAPTGGRYGELFF. The chain joins TRBV30 to TRBJ2-2; TRBD2 is a possible D gene (7 bases). Germline V gene data show CDR1 as GTSNPN and CDR2 as SVGIG (reference sequence). This CDR3 has 15 residues. V gave up 5 bases and J gave up 8 bases, with 21 bases separating them.

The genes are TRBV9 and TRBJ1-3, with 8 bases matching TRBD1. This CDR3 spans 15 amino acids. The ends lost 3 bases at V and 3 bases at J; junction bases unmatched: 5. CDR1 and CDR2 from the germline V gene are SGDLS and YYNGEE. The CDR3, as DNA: TGTGCCAGCAGCGGGGACAGGCTCAATGGAAACACCATATATTTT. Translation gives CASSGDRLNGNTIYF.

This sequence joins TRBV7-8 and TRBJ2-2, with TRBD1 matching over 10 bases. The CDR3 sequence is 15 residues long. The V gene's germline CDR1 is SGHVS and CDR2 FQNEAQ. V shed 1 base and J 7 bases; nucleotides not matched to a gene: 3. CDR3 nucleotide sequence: TGTGCCAGCAGCTTAGGAGGGACAGGGGACGGGGAGCTGTTTTTT. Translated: CASSLGGTGDGELFF.

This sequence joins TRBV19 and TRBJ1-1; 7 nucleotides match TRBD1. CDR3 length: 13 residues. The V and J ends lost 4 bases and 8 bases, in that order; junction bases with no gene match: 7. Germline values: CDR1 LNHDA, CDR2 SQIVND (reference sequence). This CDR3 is CASSTYGTEEAFF. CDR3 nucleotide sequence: TGTGCCAGTAGTACATATGGGACAGAGGAAGCTTTCTTT.

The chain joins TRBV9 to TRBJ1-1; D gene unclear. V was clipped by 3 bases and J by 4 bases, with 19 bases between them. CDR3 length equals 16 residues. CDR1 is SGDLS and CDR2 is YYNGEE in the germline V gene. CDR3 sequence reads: CASSGADKNGGTEAFF. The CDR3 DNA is TGTGCCAGCAGCGGAGCTGACAAAAACGGAGGCACTGAAGCTTTCTTT.

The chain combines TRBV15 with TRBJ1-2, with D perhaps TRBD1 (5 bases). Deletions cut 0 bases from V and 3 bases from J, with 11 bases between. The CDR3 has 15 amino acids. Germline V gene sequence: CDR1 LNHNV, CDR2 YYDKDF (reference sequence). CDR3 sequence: CATSRDEAGDYGYTF. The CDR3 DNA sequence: TGTGCCACCAGCAGAGACGAGGCGGGGGACTATGGCTACACCTTC.

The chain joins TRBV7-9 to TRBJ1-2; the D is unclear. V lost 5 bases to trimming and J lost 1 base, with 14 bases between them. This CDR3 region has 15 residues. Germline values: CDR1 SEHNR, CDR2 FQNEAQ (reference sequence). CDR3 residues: CASSPIDTFNYGYTF. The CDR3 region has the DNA TGTGCCAGCAGCCCGATCGACACATTTAACTATGGCTACACCTTC.

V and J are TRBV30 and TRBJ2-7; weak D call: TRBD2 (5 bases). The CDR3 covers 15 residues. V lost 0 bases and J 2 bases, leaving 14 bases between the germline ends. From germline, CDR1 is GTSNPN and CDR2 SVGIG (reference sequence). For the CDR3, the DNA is TGTGCCTGGAGTGTAAGTAGGACGGGGACCTACGAGCAGTACTTC. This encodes CAWSVSRTGTYEQYF.